These 14 T cell receptor beta chains share one sample of origin, sequenced in a study of shared clonotypes between healthy human individuals. Some clones are missing from TCRdb's copy, which holds only in-frame ones; the method was immunoSEQ multiplex PCR. The sample lists under 1,900,000 clones; roughly 98.5% were seen once. Sequencing was done on a sample of naive CD4+ T cells sorted from blood. Subset given: CD45RA+ positively selected. All receptors derive from a man aged 30-40 years in good health.

A note on this clone: At the DNA level, this CDR3 is encoded by other sequences in the same sample as well. This chain's CDR3 is CATSRAGNEKLFF. Written as DNA, the CDR3 is TGTGCCACCAGCAGAGCAGGGAATGAAAAACTGTTTTTT. The gene calls are TRBV15 and TRBJ1-4; weak D call: TRBD1 (5 bases). CDR1 and CDR2 (germline): LNHNV, YYDKDF (reference sequence). The CDR3 covers 13 residues. V was cut by 1 base and J by 5 bases, with 5 bases left in between.

This clone was found once. CDR3 sequence (DNA): TGCAGCGTTCTGGACAGGGGGCAGAACACCGGGGAGCTGTTTTTT. This codes for CSVLDRGQNTGELFF. The chain uses TRBV29-1 and TRBJ2-2, with 11 bases identical to TRBD1. The CDR3 totals 15 residues. CDR1 and CDR2 from the germline V gene are SQVTM and ANQGSEA. The ends lost 5 bases at V and 1 base at J; junction bases unmatched: 3.

A few counts support this clone. The chain is built from TRBV5-4 and TRBJ1-2, with D uncertain. The CDR3 loop spans 14 amino acids. V was pared by 0 bases and J by 0 bases, with 6 bases between. Germline CDR1 and CDR2: SGHNT and YYREEE (reference sequence). Written as DNA, the CDR3 is TGTGCCAGCAGCTTGGACCCAGCTAACTATGGCTACACCTTC. This sequence encodes CASSLDPANYGYTF.

The chain combines TRBV19 with TRBJ1-5; 7 nucleotides agree with TRBD1. CDR3 length: 12 amino acids. Germline CDR1 is LNHDA and CDR2 is SQIVND (reference sequence). V was pared by 10 bases and J by 7 bases, with 7 bases of the junction left unmatched. The CDR3 here is CATRQGDQPQHF. The CDR3 coding sequence is TGTGCCACCAGACAGGGCGACCAGCCCCAGCATTTT. Supplemented by reference TRBV19 and TRBJ1-5, the full variable domain reads DGGITQSPKYLFRKEGQNVTLSCEQNLNHDAMYWYRQDPGQGLRLIYYSQIVNDFQKGDIAEGYSVSREKKESFPLTVTSAQKNPTAFYLCATRQGDQPQHFGDGTRLSIL.

This clone has only one observation. This chain joins TRBV7-9 and TRBJ2-1; D unresolved. The CDR3 is 14 amino acids. Germline assignment: CDR1 SEHNR and CDR2 FQNEAQ (reference sequence). Trimming took 4 bases from V and 1 from J, leaving 8 bases between them. The CDR3 DNA sequence: TGTGCCAGCAGCTCCCTCTTGTCCTACAATGAGCAGTTCTTC. It yields the protein CASSSLLSYNEQFF.

The rearrangement links TRBV5-8 to TRBJ2-1; TRBD1 is a possible D gene (5 bases). V shed 2 bases and J shed 0 bases, with 9 bases lying between them. The CDR3 consists of 15 residues. Germline V lookup: CDR1 SGHTS, CDR2 YDEGEE. CDR3 residues: CASSFDRVSYNEQFF. In DNA, the CDR3 is TGTGCCAGCAGCTTCGACAGAGTCTCCTACAATGAGCAGTTCTTC.

V gene TRBV15 combines with J gene TRBJ1-2; 9 bases map to TRBD1. Germline lookup yields CDR1 LNHNV and CDR2 YYDKDF (reference sequence). The ends lost 0 bases at V and 8 bases at J; junction bases unmatched: 7. The length of the CDR3 is 15 residues. CDR3 residues: CATSRDPYRGQGYTF. As DNA, the CDR3 is TGTGCCACCAGCAGAGATCCATACAGGGGGCAGGGCTACACCTTC.

The chain has TRBV29-1 and TRBJ1-1, with TRBD1 as a possible D gene (5 bases). Deletions cut 4 bases from V and 10 bases from J, with 25 bases between. CDR1 SQVTM and CDR2 ANQGSEA come from the germline V gene. The CDR3 is made up of 15 amino acids. This CDR3 is CSVAQRLGQKSGAFF. DNA for the CDR3: TGCAGCGTTGCCCAGAGACTGGGGCAAAAGTCTGGAGCTTTCTTT.

The chain employs TRBV18 and TRBJ2-7, with D tentatively TRBD2 (5 bases). Trimming stripped 2 bases from V and 3 bases from J, with 20 bases between. CDR3 length: 17 residues. Germline V gives CDR1 KGHSH, CDR2 LQKENI. The CDR3 is CASSPTVSEGPNYEQYF. The CDR3 bases are TGTGCCAGCTCACCAACGGTGTCTGAGGGTCCCAACTACGAGCAGTACTTC.

The rearrangement links TRBV9 to TRBJ2-5; D may be TRBD2 (6 bases). The CDR3 is 15 residues long. Trimming left V 4 bases short and J 7 bases short, with 20 bases between. Per germline, CDR1 SGDLS and CDR2 YYNGEE. The CDR3 DNA is TGTGCCAGCAGCCCGCGCGGGACGGACGACGGGACCCAGTACTTC. This translates into CASSPRGTDDGTQYF.

The chain combines TRBV7-2 with TRBJ1-2; D is uncertain. The V gene's germline CDR1 is SGHTA and CDR2 FQGNSA. CDR3 length: 13 amino acids. V lost 9 bases and J 8 bases, leaving 19 bases between the germline ends. The CDR3 nucleotides read TGTGCCAGTTCAAGGGTAAAGATAGGGGGCTACACCTTC. This translates into CASSRVKIGGYTF.

J is TRBJ2-1 and V is TRBV29-1, with 8 bases aligning to TRBD2. This CDR3 comprises 14 residues. The V segment lost 2 bases and the J segment 4 bases; nucleotides outside the gene matches: 4. CDR1 SQVTM and CDR2 ANQGSEA come from the germline V gene. The CDR3 reads CSVESREGYNEQFF. CDR3 nucleotide sequence: TGCAGCGTTGAAAGTCGGGAGGGATACAATGAGCAGTTCTTC.

This chain links TRBV19 with TRBJ2-3, with TRBD1 matching 9 bases. This CDR3 has 15 residues. The trim removed 4 bases at V and 3 bases at J, leaving 5 bases unmatched. The germline CDR1 and CDR2 sequences are LNHDA and SQIVND (reference sequence). The CDR3 reads CASSKGTGQTDTQYF. DNA for the CDR3: TGTGCCAGTAGTAAAGGGACAGGGCAAACAGATACGCAGTATTTT.

V gene TRBV28 combines with J gene TRBJ1-2, with 7 positions matching TRBD1. Looked up from germline, CDR1 is MDHEN and CDR2 is SYDVKM. V lost 10 bases to trimming and J lost 4 bases; unmatched junction nucleotides: 6. The CDR3 runs to 12 residues. CDR3 sequence: CATQGYGYGYTF. DNA for the CDR3: TGTGCCACACAGGGGTACGGCTATGGCTACACCTTC.